Listed below are T cell receptor beta chains from one sample, sequenced in a study of blood T cell repertoires in COVID-19. Using immunoSEQ multiplex PCR, the repertoire was profiled, and TCRdb retains in-frame clones only, with some absent. The data contain about 310,000 clones, over 75% of them seen just once; the ten biggest clones take up 1%. The specimen sequenced was peripheral blood. These TCRs come from a man aged 50 to 59 with active or convalescent COVID-19. The CDR3 runs from the conserved cysteine through the conserved F or W. D genes are given only for firm matches. Clone sizes are given selectively: once, few, many, or a class where the clone is expanded.

D: -; V: TRBV29-1; size: once; J: TRBJ1-4; DNA: TGCAGCGTTGGACAGCGTAATGAAAAACTGTTTTTT; CDR3: CSVGQRNEKLFF
D: -; V: TRBV7-6; size: few; J: TRBJ1-6; DNA: TGTGCCAGCAGCTTACAATATGCAGGGGATTCACCCCTCCACTTT; CDR3: CASSLQYAGDSPLHF
D: -; V: TRBV20-1; size: -; J: TRBJ1-2; DNA: TGCAGTGGGAGGACGGACTATGGCTACACCTTC; CDR3: CSGRTDYGYTF
D: -; V: TRBV20-1; size: -; J: TRBJ2-7; DNA: TGCAGTGCTAGTGTTTCAGCGAACTACGAGCAGTACTTC; CDR3: CSASVSANYEQYF
D: -; V: TRBV5-1; size: -; J: TRBJ1-6; DNA: TGCGCCAGCAGCTTGGAGGCCAGGGCTAATTCACCCCTCCACTTT; CDR3: CASSLEARANSPLHF
D: -; V: TRBV28; size: -; J: TRBJ1-1; DNA: TGTGCCACCCTCCCTACCGTCCGGGCTGAAGCTTTCTTT; CDR3: CATLPTVRAEAFF
D: -; V: TRBV5-4; size: -; J: TRBJ2-7; DNA: TGTGCCAGCAGCTTGGAGGAGGGCTACTACGAGCAGTACTTC; CDR3: CASSLEEGYYEQYF
D: TRBD1; V: TRBV5-1; size: -; J: TRBJ2-3; DNA: TGCGCCAGCAGCTTGTTGGGTGGACAGGGCAACACAGATACGCAGTATTTT; CDR3: CASSLLGGQGNTDTQYF
D: -; V: TRBV7-3; size: -; J: TRBJ2-3; DNA: TGTGCCAGCAGCTTCCCGGGAGTAGATACGCAGTATTTT; CDR3: CASSFPGVDTQYF
D: TRBD2; V: TRBV11-3; size: once; J: TRBJ2-1; DNA: TGTGCCAGCAGCCTTACGGGGGGGGCCTACAATGAGCAGTTCTTC; CDR3: CASSLTGGAYNEQFF
D: TRBD2; V: TRBV12-3/TRBV12-4; size: -; J: TRBJ2-3; DNA: TGTGCCAGCACCCGGGGACTAGTCGGTACGCAGTATTTT; CDR3: CASTRGLVGTQYF
D: TRBD1; V: TRBV5-1; size: -; J: TRBJ1-2; DNA: TGCGCCAGCAGCTTGGGTCGGACAGGGGATGAGGGTGGCTACACCTTC; CDR3: CASSLGRTGDEGGYTF
D: TRBD1; V: TRBV3-1/TRBV3-2; size: -; J: TRBJ1-5; DNA: TGTGCCAGCAGCCAAGAAAGATGGGACAGGTGGCGGGAGCCCCAGCATTTT; CDR3: CASSQERWDRWREPQHF
D: TRBD1; V: TRBV9; size: -; J: TRBJ2-7; DNA: TGTGCCAGCAGCGTAGTGGGGACAGGGGCGGGCGAGCAGTACTTC; CDR3: CASSVVGTGAGEQYF
D: -; V: TRBV27; size: once; J: TRBJ1-1; DNA: TGTGCCAGCAGTTTAGAGGGAGTGAACACTGAAGCTTTCTTT; CDR3: CASSLEGVNTEAFF
D: -; V: TRBV28; size: -; J: TRBJ2-4; DNA: TGTGCCAGCAGTTTCCCCGGGTCCCCTATTCAGTACTTC; CDR3: CASSFPGSPIQYF